A selection of T cell receptor beta chains follows, all from one sample in a study of OX40 agonist ivuxolimab in advanced cancers. Sequencing was performed with immunoSEQ multiplex PCR; in TCRdb, only in-frame clones are kept and a portion is missing. The sample holds 75,000 to 100,000 clones, 90% to 95% seen once. Sequences were derived from CD4+ or CD8+ T cells sorted from blood, sampled in a trial of the OX40 agonist ivuxolimab. The receptors stem from an adult with an advanced solid tumor such as melanoma, head and neck, liver or kidney cancer. Both conserved end residues are part of each CDR3. Each record gives: D gene, J gene, clone size, V gene, CDR3 DNA, CDR3 protein. The D gene is left open where the match is weak. Clone size is given for some rows only: seen once, a few or many times, or a class if the clone is expanded.

-	TRBJ2-1	-	TRBV27	TGTGCCAGCAGTAGCGGGACAGCGCAGTTCTTC	CASSSGTAQFF
-	TRBJ1-5	-	TRBV4-3	TGCGCCAGCAGCCAAGTCGCAGGGCCTCAGCCCCAGCATTTT	CASSQVAGPQPQHF
TRBD1	TRBJ1-2	-	TRBV28	TGTGCCAGCAGTTTGAGACAGGGGAGCTATGGCTACACCTTC	CASSLRQGSYGYTF
-	TRBJ1-5	once	TRBV2	TGTGCCAGCCGTCACCCGGTAGGGAGCAATCAGCCCCAGCATTTT	CASRHPVGSNQPQHF
-	TRBJ1-1	-	TRBV27	TGTGCCAGCAGTTTAAACAGGAACACTGAAGCTTTCTTT	CASSLNRNTEAFF
TRBD1	TRBJ2-1	once	TRBV27	TGTGCCAGCAGTCTCGGGACAGGGACCTACAATGAGCAGTTCTTC	CASSLGTGTYNEQFF
TRBD2	TRBJ2-3	-	TRBV7-9	TGTGCCAGCAGCCGTGGACTAGCGGGAGGGTCCTTTGGAGATACGCAGTATTTT	CASSRGLAGGSFGDTQYF
TRBD2	TRBJ2-1	once	TRBV5-1	TGCGCCAGCAGCTTGGTTTCTAGCGGGGGGAACAATGAGCAGTTCTTC	CASSLVSSGGNNEQFF
TRBD1	TRBJ2-5	-	TRBV5-4	TGTGCCAGCAGCCCCGGGACAGGGAAACAAGAGACCCAGTACTTC	CASSPGTGKQETQYF
-	TRBJ1-2	-	TRBV7-2	TGTGCCAGCAGCTTCACGGGCTCAACTAACTATGGCTACACCTTC	CASSFTGSTNYGYTF
TRBD1	TRBJ1-6	-	TRBV5-1	TGCGCCAGCAGCCCCGGACAGGGTTCCCCCTCCTATAATTCACCCCTCCACTTT	CASSPGQGSPSYNSPLHF
-	TRBJ1-2	-	TRBV21-1	TGTGCCAGCAGCAAACAAAGGGGGACGGACTATGGCTACACCTTC	CASSKQRGTDYGYTF
-	TRBJ2-2	-	TRBV2	TGTGCCAGCATGGGGGGAGGCGGGGAGCTGTTTTTT	CASMGGGGELFF
-	TRBJ1-1	-	TRBV5-3	TGTGCCAGAAGCTTGGAGGCAGGGGCTCCCACTGAAGCTTTCTTT	CARSLEAGAPTEAFF
-	TRBJ1-1	-	TRBV13	TGTGCCAGCAGCTTATCCAGGCGAACTGTTGCTTTCTTT	CASSLSRRTVAFF
-	TRBJ1-2	-	TRBV4-3	TGCGCCAGCAGCCAAGAGTCAATGGGCCACACCTTC	CASSQESMGHTF
TRBD1	TRBJ2-5	-	TRBV6-4	TGTGCCAGCAGTGAAGGGACAGGGGTATTTGAGACCCAGTACTTC	CASSEGTGVFETQYF
-	TRBJ2-5	-	TRBV7-2	TGTGCCAGCAGCGCAGGGGAGACCCAGTACTTC	CASSAGETQYF
TRBD1	TRBJ1-6	-	TRBV5-1	TGCGCCAGCAGAGAAGGGACAGGGAATAATTCACCCCTCCACTTT	CASREGTGNNSPLHF
TRBD1	TRBJ2-7	-	TRBV19	TGTGCCACCTCGGACAGGGGTTCGGTCGACCCCTACGAGCAGTACTTC	CATSDRGSVDPYEQYF
-	TRBJ1-5	-	TRBV19	TGTGCCAGCAGGTGGGGGGGCAATCAGCCCCAGCATTTT	CASRWGGNQPQHF
-	TRBJ2-7	few	TRBV28	TGTGCCAGCAGACCTCCGCGGGCGTCCCCTGAGCAGTACTTC	CASRPPRASPEQYF
TRBD1	TRBJ1-2	-	TRBV28	TGTGCCAGCAGTGAGGGACAGTATGGCTACACCTTC	CASSEGQYGYTF
TRBD2	TRBJ2-7	-	TRBV5-1	TGCGCCAGCAGCTATAGCGGGGGAACCTACGAGCAGTACTTC	CASSYSGGTYEQYF
-	TRBJ1-5	-	TRBV10-3	TGTGCCATCAGTGAGCAGGGCAATCAGCCCCAGCATTTT	CAISEQGNQPQHF
-	TRBJ2-2	-	TRBV27	TGTGCCAGCAGTCACGCTTTGGAGGGGGACGGGGAGCTGTTTTTT	CASSHALEGDGELFF
TRBD1	TRBJ2-7	-	TRBV7-9	TGTGCCAGCAGCTTAGCGCAGACAGGGGGCTACGAGCAGTACTTC	CASSLAQTGGYEQYF
TRBD1	TRBJ1-3	-	TRBV9	TGTGCCAGCAGCGTAGAGGGCAGGGGGCCTGGAAACACCATATATTTT	CASSVEGRGPGNTIYF
TRBD1	TRBJ1-2	-	TRBV4-1	TGCGCCAGCAGTCGTCGGGACAGGGACTATGGCTACACCTTC	CASSRRDRDYGYTF